These T cell receptor beta chains were read from a single sample in a study of T cells in Graves' hyperthyroidism and ophthalmopathy. TCRdb re-called the multiplex PCR reads through MiXCR, storing one row per CDR3 protein. The sample has roughly 300,000 distinct CDR3 sequences, over 20% seen once; the top ten hold less than 65%. The sample taken for sequencing was blood. The source of these receptors is a woman in her 50s with Graves' hyperthyroidism. Each CDR3 is given with its conserved first and last residue. The size of a clone is reported for some rows only, either as once, few or many, or as a class for expanded clones.

>TRBV6-5|TRBJ1-6|14|-
CASKFQGDNSPLHF
>TRBV7-9|TRBJ1-6|14|many
CASSSTGGYSPLHF
>TRBV7-3|TRBJ2-7|15|many
CASSLWGTGMSEQYF
>TRBV6-2/TRBV6-3|TRBJ1-1|14|many
CASSYGQGRTEAFF
>TRBV5-1|TRBJ2-1|13|-
CASSLEGNNEQFF
>TRBV6-1|TRBJ2-5|16|many
CASSQNGSPLQETQYF
>TRBV5-6|TRBJ1-2|14|few
CASSETGKGDGYTF
>TRBV2|TRBJ2-2|13|-
CASSDQGTGELFF
>TRBV19|TRBJ1-1|16|few
CASSRQPGRWNTEAFF
>TRBV12-3/TRBV12-4|TRBJ1-3|16|-
CASSSDSFYSGNTIYF
>TRBV6-1|TRBJ2-7|14|many
CASSKAGFSYEQYF
>TRBV6-2/TRBV6-3|TRBJ2-2|13|-
CASSDRNTGELFF
>TRBV27|TRBJ1-2|13|-
CASSLSFSDGYTF
>TRBV2|TRBJ2-3|14|-
CASRRTQSTDTQYF
>TRBV5-6|TRBJ1-5|15|-
CASSFGTAQNQPQHF
>TRBV14|TRBJ2-7|13|-
CASSQLSSYEQYF
>TRBV28|TRBJ1-1|15|many
CASSPQGGENTEAFF
>TRBV19|TRBJ1-1|14|many
CASRDPGTVTEAFF
>TRBV7-9|TRBJ2-5|14|-
CASSPRGGEETQYF
>TRBV20-1|TRBJ2-3|14|-
CSAITGGAGDTQYF
>TRBV2|TRBJ2-3|16|-
CASSEVDLVSTDTQYF
>TRBV20-1|TRBJ2-3|11|-
CSAGGQSGQYF
>TRBV2|TRBJ2-7|13|-
CASSHGQGLRQYF
>TRBV15|TRBJ2-7|16|many
CATSREVFEGSYEQYF
>TRBV29-1|TRBJ1-5|13|many
CSVDTGGNQPQHF
>TRBV7-6|TRBJ2-3|16|-
CASSIRLAARTDTQYF
>TRBV11-1|TRBJ2-5|14|-
CASSLPWAQETQYF
>TRBV6-1|TRBJ2-5|14|-
CASTDPGIEETQYF
>TRBV4-1|TRBJ2-2|14|many
CASSRKQNTGELFF
>TRBV24-1|TRBJ2-7|15|many
CATSDSGGGVYEQYF
>TRBV28|TRBJ1-1|11|-
CASPRGGEAFF
>TRBV13|TRBJ1-5|16|-
CASSSRRSGGNQPQHF
>TRBV5-5|TRBJ2-3|17|once
CASSQEGSGGATDTQYF
>TRBV14|TRBJ2-6|16|-
CASTPWRSSGANVLTF
>TRBV2|TRBJ1-1|14|many
CASRTDRLNTEAFF
>TRBV30|TRBJ1-5|15|many
CAWSPIGGSNQPQHF
>TRBV6-1|TRBJ2-2|14|many
CASSRDRRTGELFF